These 30 T cell receptor beta chains were sequenced from one sample in a study of shared clonotypes between healthy human individuals. TCRdb's table, derived via immunoSEQ multiplex PCR, lists solely in-frame clones and lacks some. The table shows just over 2,000,000 clones, with approximately 94% occurring only once. Terminally differentiated effector memory CD45RA+ cells were excluded from the naive CD8 cells, which were CD45RO-negative and positively selected for CCR7. The sample comprised naive CD8+ T cells sorted from blood. The receptors were gathered from a man aged 18 to 35 in good health.

This sequence joins TRBV6-5 and TRBJ2-1, with TRBD2 as a possible D gene (5 bases). V was clipped by 6 bases and J by 9 bases, with 21 bases between them. The CDR3 extends over 15 amino acids. From germline, CDR1 is MNHEY and CDR2 SVGAGI. CDR3 in amino acids: CASSPGLADGSEQFF. In DNA form, the CDR3 reads TGTGCCAGCAGCCCCGGGCTAGCAGACGGAAGTGAGCAGTTCTTC.

The chain links TRBV13 to TRBJ1-2; TRBD1 aligns across 9 bases. V dropped 4 bases and J dropped 8; count of bases not matched to a gene: 5. In germline, CDR1 is PRHDT, CDR2 FYEKMQ (reference sequence). The CDR3 spans 13 residues. As DNA, the CDR3 is TGTGCCAGCAGCTCCGGGACAGGGAACGGCTACACCTTC. As protein: CASSSGTGNGYTF.

The chain carries TRBV7-9 and TRBJ1-1; 10 positions agree with TRBD1. Germline CDR1 and CDR2: SEHNR and FQNEAQ (reference sequence). CDR3 length: 15 amino acids. Losses at the gene ends were 3 bases for V and 7 bases for J; bases not matched to a gene: 8. The CDR3 DNA sequence: TGTGCCAGCAGCTTCAGACAGGGGGCTAATGTTGAAGCTTTCTTT. This encodes CASSFRQGANVEAFF.

The V call is TRBV19, the J call TRBJ2-1; D ambiguous. Trimming shortened V by 8 bases and J by 1 base, and 12 bases separated the two germline ends. CDR3 length equals 14 residues. The germline CDR1 and CDR2 sequences are LNHDA and SQIVND (reference sequence). CDR3 nucleotides: TGTGCCAGTGGAGAATGGGGATCCTACAATGAGCAGTTCTTC. Protein: CASGEWGSYNEQFF. Combining the CDR3 with reference TRBV19 and TRBJ2-1 gives the whole variable domain DGGITQSPKYLFRKEGQNVTLSCEQNLNHDAMYWYRQDPGQGLRLIYYSQIVNDFQKGDIAEGYSVSREKKESFPLTVTSAQKNPTAFYLCASGEWGSYNEQFFGPGTRLTVL.

The chain joins TRBV28 to TRBJ1-2; D call uncertain. This CDR3 region has 14 residues. Trimming cost V 5 bases and J 7 bases, with 17 bases left between them. Germline CDR1 MDHEN, CDR2 SYDVKM. DNA of the CDR3: TGTGCCAGCAGTCCCCTGACTGGGCCTCCTGGCTACACCTTC. This translates into CASSPLTGPPGYTF.

The V and J genes are TRBV5-1 and TRBJ1-3; D unresolved. Trimming stripped 4 bases from V and 0 bases from J, with 14 bases between. This CDR3 region has 16 residues. Germline values: CDR1 SGHRS, CDR2 YFSETQ. The CDR3 nucleotides read TGCGCCAGCAGCGACGCCCCTCTGAGCTCTGGAAACACCATATATTTT. Amino acids: CASSDAPLSSGNTIYF.

CDR3: CASSFGSRIYEQYF. CDR3 sequence (DNA): TGCGCCAGCAGCTTCGGTAGCCGGATCTACGAGCAGTACTTC. This chain uses TRBV5-1 with TRBJ2-7; unclear D gene. V shed 2 bases and J shed 3 bases, with 12 bases lying between them. CDR1 is SGHRS and CDR2 is YFSETQ in the germline V gene. The CDR3 sequence is 14 residues long.

The chain carries TRBV29-1 and TRBJ2-5; TRBD1 matches 8 bases. Unmatched junction bases numbered 7, after V lost 2 bases and J lost 5 bases. CDR1 is SQVTM, CDR2 ANQGSEA, per germline. The CDR3 spans 14 residues. The CDR3 protein is CSVESRQGLETQYF. The CDR3 DNA reads TGCAGCGTTGAATCGAGACAGGGGTTGGAGACCCAGTACTTC. The full variable domain, its missing parts supplied by reference TRBV29-1 and TRBJ2-5, is SAVISQKPSRDICQRGTSLTIQCQVDSQVTMMFWYRQQPGQSLTLIATANQGSEATYESGFVIDKFPISRPNLTFSTLTVSNMSPEDSSIYLCSVESRQGLETQYFGPGTRLLVL.

The chain recombines TRBV27 with TRBJ2-5; D ambiguous. Germline V lookup: CDR1 MNHEY, CDR2 SMNVEV (reference sequence). This CDR3 spans 14 amino acids. V dropped 2 bases and J dropped 5 bases, with 12 bases sitting between them. The CDR3 here is CASSLRFSTETQYF. The CDR3 DNA is TGTGCCAGCAGTTTACGTTTCTCCACGGAGACCCAGTACTTC.

The chain couples TRBV28 to TRBJ2-1; D gene uncertain. Germline V gene sequence: CDR1 MDHEN, CDR2 SYDVKM. Trimming stripped 8 bases from V and 0 bases from J, with 14 bases between. The CDR3 totals 15 residues. Here the CDR3 DNA reads TGTGCCAGCCTCGGTTCGGTTAGCTCCTACAATGAGCAGTTCTTC. Protein: CASLGSVSSYNEQFF.

V is TRBV5-6 and J is TRBJ2-3; 8 bases are a match to TRBD2. CDR3 length: 18 amino acids. V lost 4 bases, J lost 0 bases, and 13 bases stayed unmatched. Per germline, CDR1 SGHDT and CDR2 YYEEEE. Here the CDR3 DNA reads TGTGCCAGCAGCACTTTAAATAATCGGGGGGGCAGCACAGATACGCAGTATTTT. Its translation: CASSTLNNRGGSTDTQYF.

The chain uses TRBV7-2 and TRBJ2-1, with D tentatively TRBD1 or TRBD2 (5 bases each). The CDR3 consists of 14 residues. Trimming cost V 2 bases and J 5 bases, with 10 bases left between them. Per the germline V gene, CDR1 is SGHTA and CDR2 is FQGNSA. In DNA form, the CDR3 reads TGTGCCAGCAGCTTATGGGGGTGGAACAATGAGCAGTTCTTC. This translates into CASSLWGWNNEQFF.

This clone has just a few counts. The CDR3 nucleotides read TGTGCCAGCAGCGTAGATGGGGGCTATGGCTACACCTTC. As protein: CASSVDGGYGYTF. The chain has TRBV9 and TRBJ1-2; maybe TRBD1 (5 bases). Germline loops: CDR1 SGDLS, CDR2 YYNGEE. V lost 0 bases and J lost 4, with 7 bases in between. There are 13 residues in the CDR3.

V gene TRBV5-6 combines with J gene TRBJ2-1; D remains ambiguous. Looked up from germline, CDR1 is SGHDT and CDR2 is YYEEEE. This CDR3 is built from 18 residues. Trimming pared 4 bases from V and 9 bases from J, leaving 29 bases between. In DNA, the CDR3 is TGTGCCAGCAGCCCGAGTCGGTTGGGCTTAGCACTTGGTGTTGAGCAGTTCTTC. Encoded protein: CASSPSRLGLALGVEQFF.

V usage is TRBV6-5 and J usage is TRBJ2-5; D possibly corresponds to TRBD2 (5 bases). The germline V gene encodes CDR1 MNHEY and CDR2 SVGAGI. The germline V and J ends were trimmed by 6 bases and 2 bases, with 13 bases remaining between them. The CDR3 is made up of 14 amino acids. The CDR3 DNA reads as TGTGCCAGCAGCCTTGGACTCGGTCAAGAGACCCAGTACTTC. It yields the protein CASSLGLGQETQYF.

The gene calls are TRBV4-3 and TRBJ2-2; TRBD2 aligns across 7 bases. Per the germline V gene, CDR1 is LGHNA and CDR2 is YSLEER. The V gene end was trimmed by 0 bases and the J gene end by 5 bases; junction bases not matched to a gene: 15. This CDR3 contains 19 residues. CDR3 in amino acids: CASSQDVERGRLWTGELFF. The CDR3 region has the DNA TGCGCCAGCAGCCAAGATGTCGAGCGGGGCCGCCTCTGGACCGGGGAGCTGTTTTTT.

This chain joins TRBV6-5 and TRBJ2-4; 10 bases line up with TRBD2. Trimming cost V 3 bases and J 8 bases; bases outside gene matches: 4. The CDR3 runs to 14 residues. The germline gives CDR1 MNHEY, CDR2 SVGAGI. CDR3 bases: TGTGCCAGCAGTTATTCTAGCGGGGGTGACATTCAGTACTTC. This gives the protein CASSYSSGGDIQYF.

This chain connects TRBV10-2 to TRBJ1-4; TRBD1 might be the D (5 bases). Trimming shortened V by 4 bases and J by 0 bases, and 9 bases separated the two germline ends. Germline CDR1 is WSHSY and CDR2 is SAAADI. CDR3 size: 15 residues. CDR3 bases: TGCGCCAGCAGTGGGACGACAGCAACTAATGAAAAACTGTTTTTT. Its protein is CASSGTTATNEKLFF.

The V gene is TRBV10-3, the J gene TRBJ2-1, with D perhaps matching TRBD2 (6 bases). The germline V gene encodes CDR1 ENHRY and CDR2 SYGVKD. V was trimmed by 2 bases and J by 8 bases, leaving 10 bases between them. The CDR3 length is 13 residues. This chain's CDR3 is CAISERLGDEQFF. As DNA, the CDR3 is TGTGCCATCAGTGAGCGACTAGGTGATGAGCAGTTCTTC.

The chain employs TRBV7-6 and TRBJ2-7; D not certain. Trimming removed 3 bases at V and 3 bases at J, with 15 bases between. The CDR3 extends over 15 amino acids. From germline, CDR1 is SGHVS and CDR2 FNYEAQ. CDR3 bases: TGTGCCAGCAGCTTGGCCGGTGGGTCCCACTACGAGCAGTACTTC. The encoded protein is CASSLAGGSHYEQYF.

This clone occurred once. CDR3 DNA sequence: TGTGCCAGCACTTTGGGGGAGGAGCTGTTTTTT. It yields the protein CASTLGEELFF. The chain is built from TRBV6-1 and TRBJ2-2; either TRBD1 or TRBD2 may supply D (5 bases each). Trimming took off 7 bases at V and 10 bases at J, with 10 bases between the two ends. In germline, CDR1 is MNHNS, CDR2 SASEGT. This CDR3 contains 11 residues.

The V call is TRBV19, the J call TRBJ2-1; TRBD2 is a possible D gene (6 bases). CDR1 is LNHDA, CDR2 SQIVND, per germline (reference sequence). The CDR3 loop spans 14 amino acids. V was clipped by 5 bases and J by 3 bases, with 11 bases between them. CDR3 loop: CASSSGEDYNEQFF. The CDR3 bases are TGTGCCAGTAGTTCGGGGGAGGACTACAATGAGCAGTTCTTC.

The chain recombines TRBV9 with TRBJ1-5; a possible D gene is TRBD1 (5 bases). Trimming cost V 0 bases and J 7 bases, with 11 bases left between them. Germline CDR1 reads SGDLS; CDR2 reads YYNGEE. The length of the CDR3 is 14 residues. CDR3 residues: CASSVEGDGQPQHF. The CDR3 region has the DNA TGTGCCAGCAGCGTAGAAGGGGATGGCCAGCCCCAGCATTTT.

The chain has TRBV5-4 and TRBJ2-2; 8 nucleotides agree with TRBD1. Germline V gives CDR1 SGHNT, CDR2 YYREEE (reference sequence). The CDR3 has 15 amino acids. The V segment lost 4 bases and the J segment 4 bases; nucleotides outside the gene matches: 6. In DNA, the CDR3 is TGTGCCAGCAGCCGCCAGGGGGCGTCCACCGGGGAGCTGTTTTTT. Protein sequence: CASSRQGASTGELFF.

The chain links TRBV7-9 to TRBJ2-4, with 9 bases fitting TRBD2. V gave up 1 base and J gave up 5 bases; unmatched junction bases: 6. The germline V gene encodes CDR1 SEHNR and CDR2 FQNEAQ (reference sequence). CDR3 length: 16 residues. CDR3 bases: TGTGCCAGCAGCTTAGGCCTAGCGGGGATAGAAAACATTCAGTACTTC. It codes for CASSLGLAGIENIQYF.

Details on this clone: The same CDR3 also results from other DNA sequences found in this sample. This chain uses TRBV7-8 with TRBJ2-7, with 8 nucleotides matching TRBD1. J lost 3 bases, V lost 5 bases, and 3 bases had no gene match. The CDR3 has 13 amino acids. Germline CDR1 is SGHVS and CDR2 is FQNEAQ. The CDR3: CASSPDRGYEQYF. The DNA for the CDR3 is TGTGCCAGCAGCCCTGACAGGGGCTACGAGCAGTACTTC.

This clone occurred once. The chain recombines TRBV4-1 with TRBJ2-7, with TRBD1 matching 8 bases. This CDR3 spans 14 amino acids. After removal of 6 bases from V and 5 bases from J, the junction contained 9 bases not matched to a gene. Germline CDR1 MGHRA, CDR2 YSYEKL. CDR3 bases: TGCGCCAGCAGGCCTTCGACAGGGGCCAACGAGCAGTACTTC. This translates into CASRPSTGANEQYF.

With regard to this clone: A read error may explain this, as a much larger clone is one base away. Other DNA sequences in this sample translate to the same CDR3. The rearrangement links TRBV5-6 to TRBJ1-5; D call uncertain. V was shortened by 0 bases and J by 5 bases, with 3 bases between the two germline ends. The length of the CDR3 is 12 residues. The germline gives CDR1 SGHDT, CDR2 YYEEEE. CDR3 DNA sequence: TGTGCCAGCAGCTTGGGCGATCAGCCCCAGCATTTT. The encoded protein is CASSLGDQPQHF.

This clone was counted a single time. The chain recombines TRBV28 with TRBJ2-2, with 10 bases identical to TRBD2. Germline CDR1 is MDHEN and CDR2 is SYDVKM. CDR3 length: 15 amino acids. The V gene end was trimmed by 5 bases and the J gene end by 3 bases; junction bases not matched to a gene: 3. The CDR3 sequence: CASSPLAGDTGELFF. The CDR3 DNA reads as TGTGCCAGCAGTCCCCTAGCGGGGGACACCGGGGAGCTGTTTTTT.

This clone was seen more than once but under ten times. This rearrangement joins TRBV25-1 to TRBJ1-2, with D unclear. The germline V gene encodes CDR1 MGHDK and CDR2 SYGVNS. CDR3 length equals 15 residues. Trimming shortened V by 4 bases and J by 1 base, and 13 bases separated the two germline ends. The CDR3 spells CASSGPGHLNYGYTF. The CDR3 DNA reads as TGTGCCAGCAGTGGACCAGGCCACCTTAACTATGGCTACACCTTC.